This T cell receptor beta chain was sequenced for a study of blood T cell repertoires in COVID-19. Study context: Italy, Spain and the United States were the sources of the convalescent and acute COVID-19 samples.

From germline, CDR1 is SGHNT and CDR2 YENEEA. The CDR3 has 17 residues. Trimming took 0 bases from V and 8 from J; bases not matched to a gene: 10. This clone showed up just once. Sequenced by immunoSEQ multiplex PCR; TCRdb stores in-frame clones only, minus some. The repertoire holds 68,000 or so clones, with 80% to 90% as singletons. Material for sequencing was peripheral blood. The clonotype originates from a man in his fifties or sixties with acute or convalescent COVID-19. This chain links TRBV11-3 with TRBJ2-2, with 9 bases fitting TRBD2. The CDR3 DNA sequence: TGTGCCAGCAGCTTAGACCGTAGCGGGAGTGGAACTGGGGAGCTGTTTTTT. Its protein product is CASSLDRSGSGTGELFF.